The clone carrying this TCR beta chain came up once. The entry originates in a study of shared T cell receptors in the human thymus. Using immunoSEQ multiplex PCR, the repertoire was profiled, and TCRdb retains in-frame clones only, with some absent. The profile covers about 660,000 clones, with around 87% appearing a single time and around 0.01% taken by the ten largest. The V gene lost 3 bases and the J gene lost 1 base, with 12 bases spanning the gap. The CDR3 contains 15 residues. Germline V gene lookup returns CDR1 LGHNA and CDR2 YSLEER. The same sample was also used in a study of human thymus T cells. According to that study: Corrective cardiac surgery supplied the resected thymus tissue. It looked as if thymic and blood repertoires used V and J genes in a biased way. Related work found strong thymic repertoire overlap between unrelated individuals.

The sample comprised thymocytes. This chain uses TRBV4-3 with TRBJ1-1; TRBD1 might be the D (5 bases). This receptor was identified in a boy under two years old with a congenital heart defect. The CDR3 loop is CASSQDTTGNTEAFF. The CDR3 coding sequence is TGCGCCAGCAGCCAGGATACCACAGGGAACACTGAAGCTTTCTTT.